This TCR beta chain was captured in a study of blood T cell repertoires in COVID-19. Study-wide background: Sources were T cells, B-cell-depleted T cells, or PBMCs; the material itself was cDNA or gDNA.

V was shortened by 5 bases and J by 7 bases, with 11 bases between the two germline ends. CDR1 and CDR2 (germline): SGHVS, FNYEAQ. This CDR3 comprises 12 residues. Measured with immunoSEQ multiplex PCR; TCRdb has only the in-frame clones, and not every one. This table has roughly 250,000 clones, approximately 82% appearing once. The chain has TRBV7-6 and TRBJ1-1; maybe TRBD1 (6 bases). The clonotype comes from a woman of 80 years or more with acute or convalescent COVID-19. Sequences were obtained from peripheral blood. The CDR3 DNA reads as TGTGCCAGCAGCCCGAGGACAGATGAAGCTTTCTTT. It yields the protein CASSPRTDEAFF.